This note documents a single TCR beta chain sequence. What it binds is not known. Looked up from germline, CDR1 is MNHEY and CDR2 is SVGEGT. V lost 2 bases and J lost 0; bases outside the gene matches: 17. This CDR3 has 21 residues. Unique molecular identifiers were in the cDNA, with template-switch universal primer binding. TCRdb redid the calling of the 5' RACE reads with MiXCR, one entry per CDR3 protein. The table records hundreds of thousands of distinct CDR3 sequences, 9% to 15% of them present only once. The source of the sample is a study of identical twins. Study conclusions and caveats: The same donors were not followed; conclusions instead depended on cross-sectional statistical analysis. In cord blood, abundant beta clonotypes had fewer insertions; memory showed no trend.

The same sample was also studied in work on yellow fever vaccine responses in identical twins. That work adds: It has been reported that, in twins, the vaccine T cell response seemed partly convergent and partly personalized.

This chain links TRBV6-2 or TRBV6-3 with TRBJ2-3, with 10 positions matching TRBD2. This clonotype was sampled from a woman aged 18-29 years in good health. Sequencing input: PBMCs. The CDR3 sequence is CASSYPTRGVAGGSSTDTQYF. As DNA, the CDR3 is TGTGCCAGCAGTTACCCTACTCGTGGGGTAGCGGGGGGCTCTAGCACAGATACGCAGTATTTT.